This T cell receptor beta chain was obtained from a study of HIV-infected patients and healthy controls (dated by TCRdb to between 2014 and 2016). This clonotype was counted ten times or more. Its specific antigen is unknown. No qualities accompany the bases; no much larger clone lies one base away. The library came from 5' RACE. Sequenced on an Illumina MiSeq. The raw public data were reprocessed by TCRdb itself: fastp quality trimming at Q25, MiXCR clonotype calling, in-frame beta chains only. Rows are unified per CDR3 protein, each entry keeping the most common DNA and genes. In all, the sample holds about 18,000 distinct CDR3 sequences, and approximately 18% of those were seen once. Around a third of the sample rests with the top ten. The CDR3 runs 15 residues from the cysteine to the phenylalanine. Left in the record is the CDR3 DNA by itself, 45 bases read in frame from the first base. Between the V and J ends, shortened by 2 bases and 4 bases respectively, the junction contains 14 bases. The germline V gene sets CDR1 to SGHAT and CDR2 to FQNNGV.

The sequencing input was CD8+ T cells from blood. The source of this sequence is a human donor in good health. The chain employs TRBV11-2 and TRBJ1-2; the D gene is unclear. CDR3 protein: CASSLRSASFYGYTF. The DNA sequence is given as TGTGCCAGCAGCTTAAGGTCGGCCAGCTTCTATGGCTACACCTTC.